This TCR beta chain was documented in a study of CD8 T cells in Susac syndrome. cDNA came from about 0.5 to 1 ug RNA primed by random hexamers. TCRdb fed the immunoSEQ multiplex PCR reads into MiXCR, producing one record per CDR3 protein. This sample yields hundreds of thousands of distinct CDR3 sequences, of which 85% to 90% are seen a single time; about 0.12% belongs to the top ten. Stable or active relapsing-remitting multiple sclerosis, untreated and meeting revised McDonald criteria, defined the controls. Both CD4+ and CD8+ T cells were negatively isolated, and TEMRA cells underwent FACS enrichment. Details on this clonotype: What it recognizes is unknown.

Findings and limits, study-wide: Acknowledgment was made by the study that its TCR sequencing and HLA analysis involved a relatively small number of individuals.

The origin of this receptor is a human donor with multiple sclerosis. Sequences were obtained from CD8+ T cells from PBMCs.

The CDR3 loop reads CATSDLASTGGTEAFF. CDR3 DNA sequence: TGTGCCACCAGTGACCTTGCTTCTACAGGGGGCACTGAAGCTTTCTTT. This sequence joins TRBV24-1 and TRBJ1-1; 8 bases are shared with TRBD1. In germline, CDR1 is KGHDR, CDR2 SFDVKD. There are 16 residues in the CDR3. V shed 4 bases, J shed 4 bases, and the junction held 10 bases outside the gene matches.